This TCR beta chain derives from a study of shared clonotypes between healthy human individuals. The CDR3 extends over 13 amino acids. Germline CDR1 GTSNPN, CDR2 SVGIG (reference sequence). V gave up 0 bases and J gave up 6 bases, with 9 bases separating them. Assay: immunoSEQ multiplex PCR; the TCRdb copy retains only in-frame clones and omits some. The sample comprises around 980,000 clones, around three quarters of which are singletons, and 0.5% to 0.65% rests with the top ten. This clone was recorded a few times. The rearrangement joins TRBV30 to TRBJ1-5; D gene ambiguous. Sequencing was performed on memory CD4+ T cells from PBMCs. Stated subset: CD45RA-negative fraction. The receptor was derived from a man aged 18 to 30 in good health. Some clones in this sample may be carry-over from other donors' samples. The CDR3 region is CAWSVAFRQPQHF. The CDR3 nucleotides read TGTGCCTGGAGTGTGGCGTTTCGTCAGCCCCAGCATTTT.